Described below is a single T cell receptor beta chain sequence and its context. The antigen remains undetermined. Relative to the germline gene, one junction end is altered; a read error may explain this. This entry belongs to a study of tumor and adjacent non-tumor tissue in lung cancer. Turning to the study itself: Patients comprised 12 adenocarcinoma, 2 squamous cell carcinoma and 1 small cell lung cancer. The patients, 10 men and 5 or 6 women, were roughly 30 to 80 with stage I to III disease. Study-wide results and caveats: Top 100 clones took a larger repertoire share in normal lung.

The library came from three nested PCR rounds adapted from ARM-PCR protocols. MiXCR, applied by TCRdb to the multiplex PCR reads, yields one record per CDR3 protein. The table shows approximately 86,000 distinct CDR3 sequences, with roughly 72% occurring only once. RNA was extracted from bulk tissue without any cell sorting. Donors were chemotherapy-naive, newly diagnosed lung cancer surgical patients in China, August–late 2014. This clonotype originated in a woman in her thirties or forties with non-small cell lung cancer. Specimen: lung tumor tissue.

The CDR3 loop reads CASSPTSGGALEQSF. CDR3 in DNA: TGCGCCAGCAGCCCGACTAGTGGGGGGGCCTTAGAGCAGTCCTTC. V and J are TRBV4-1 and TRBJ2-1; D may be TRBD2 (7 bases). The CDR3 is 15 amino acids. Germline V lookup: CDR1 MGHRA, CDR2 YSYEKL.